This TCR beta chain was identified in a study of cytomegalovirus exposure and HLA in healthy donors. Both 60 Vbeta primers and 13 Jbeta primers went into the PCR. Only in-frame clones appear in the TCRdb table, and some are missing; sequencing was by immunoSEQ multiplex PCR. This sample has around 210,000 clones; around 82% occur once, and the top ten carry about 2.7%. The CDR3 covers 15 residues. Germline loops: CDR1 SGHVS, CDR2 FNYEAQ. V shed 5 bases and J 4 bases; nucleotides not matched to a gene: 10. This chain links TRBV7-6 with TRBJ1-2, with 7 bases aligning to TRBD1. Input material: PBMCs. The TCR originated in a woman aged 25 to 39 in good health and CMV-seronegative. The CDR3 DNA is TGTGCCAGCAGCCCCTCCTCCGGGACAGTCTATGGCTACACCTTC. Its protein is CASSPSSGTVYGYTF.